This TCR beta chain was found in a study of blood T cell repertoires in COVID-19. Study at large: Acute and convalescent COVID-19 samples came from the United States, Italy and Spain. Sources were T cells, B-cell-depleted T cells, or PBMCs; the material itself was cDNA or gDNA.

Trimming cost V 2 bases and J 8 bases; bases outside gene matches: 7. In germline, CDR1 is GTSNPN, CDR2 SVGIG (reference sequence). The CDR3 totals 13 residues. The age range of participants was about 18 to 100 years, with residence in approximately 25 US areas. Which cohort a participant joined came from the clinical history participants gave. TCRdb's copy holds only in-frame clones and misses some; the assay was immunoSEQ multiplex PCR. This table holds hundreds of thousands of clones, under 90% found once. This TCR derives from a man in his forties who had recovered from COVID-19. Sequenced: PBMCs or T cells enriched from blood (not recorded which). The V and J genes are TRBV30 and TRBJ1-2; 8 bases match TRBD1. The CDR3 coding sequence is TGTGCCTGGAGTCCAGGACAGGGAGCGGGCTACACCTTC. This encodes CAWSPGQGAGYTF.